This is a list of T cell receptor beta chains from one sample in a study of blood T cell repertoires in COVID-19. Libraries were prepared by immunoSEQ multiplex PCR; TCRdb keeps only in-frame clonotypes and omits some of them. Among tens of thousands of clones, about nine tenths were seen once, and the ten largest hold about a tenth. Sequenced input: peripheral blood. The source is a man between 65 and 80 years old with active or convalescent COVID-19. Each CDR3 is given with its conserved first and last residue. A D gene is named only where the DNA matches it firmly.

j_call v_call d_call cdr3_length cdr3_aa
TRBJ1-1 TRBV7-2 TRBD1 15 CASSLGRGQNTEAFF
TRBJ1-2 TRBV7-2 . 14 CASSLGGSSYGYTF
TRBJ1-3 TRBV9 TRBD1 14 CASSPQGYGNTIYF
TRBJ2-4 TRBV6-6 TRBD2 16 CASSGGLAGGENIQYF
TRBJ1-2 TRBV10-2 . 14 CASSESGNNYGYTF
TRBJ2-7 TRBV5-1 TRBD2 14 CASREVAGNHEQYF
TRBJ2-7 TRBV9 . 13 CASSGIQGGEQYF
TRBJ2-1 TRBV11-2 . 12 CASSLDQGFQFF
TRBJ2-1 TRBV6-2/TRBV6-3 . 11 CASSEGGWPFF
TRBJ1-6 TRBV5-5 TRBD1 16 CASSPPGQINNSPLHF
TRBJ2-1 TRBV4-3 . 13 CASSQGIADEQFF
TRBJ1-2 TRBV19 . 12 CASSQQGYGYTF
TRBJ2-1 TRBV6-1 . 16 CASSETRGSDINEQFF
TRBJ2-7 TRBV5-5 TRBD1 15 CASSHATGWDHEQYF
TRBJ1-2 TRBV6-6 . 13 CASSYPGTYGYTF
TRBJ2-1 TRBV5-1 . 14 CASSIGDLYNEQFF
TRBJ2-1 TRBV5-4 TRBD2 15 CASSPGTSPIHEQFF
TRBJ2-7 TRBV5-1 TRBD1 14 CASSGMTGGYEQYF
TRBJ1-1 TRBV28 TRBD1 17 CASSSRQGNLVNTEAFF
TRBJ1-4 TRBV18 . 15 CASSSGTIFNEKLFF
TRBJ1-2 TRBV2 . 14 CATYIYRVEGGYTF
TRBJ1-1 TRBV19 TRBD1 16 CASSIRGDRANTEAFF
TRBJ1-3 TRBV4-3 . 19 CASSQDTAGGDRVPNTIYF
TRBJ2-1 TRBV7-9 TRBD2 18 CASSAGTSGGSSYNEQFF
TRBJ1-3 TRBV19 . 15 CASSIRGFSGNTIYF
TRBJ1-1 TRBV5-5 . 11 CASSWAAEAFF
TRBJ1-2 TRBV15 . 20 CATSRDLQLGTDRQNYGYTF
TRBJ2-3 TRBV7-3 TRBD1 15 CASSWTGINTDTQYF
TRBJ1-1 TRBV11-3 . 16 CASTKEVEESPSCAFF
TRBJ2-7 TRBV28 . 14 CASNSRRRRNEQYF
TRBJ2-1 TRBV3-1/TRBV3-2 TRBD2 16 CASSQEPGLAYNEQFF
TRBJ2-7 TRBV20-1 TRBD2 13 CSASVGGSILQYF
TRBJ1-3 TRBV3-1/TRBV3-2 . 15 CASSQGAGSGNTIYF
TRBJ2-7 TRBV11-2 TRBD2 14 CASSLVIAGGEQYF
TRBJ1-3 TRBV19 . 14 CASNPGQLGNTIYF
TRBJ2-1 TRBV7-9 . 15 CASSLAGTFYNEQFF
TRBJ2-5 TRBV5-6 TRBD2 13 CASSSLAGETQYF
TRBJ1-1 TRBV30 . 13 CAWSASGKTEAFF
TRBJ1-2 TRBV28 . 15 CASSLFTGGGYGYTF
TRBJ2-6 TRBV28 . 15 CASSLASAGANVLTF
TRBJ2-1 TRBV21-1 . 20 CASSKRGLGTFSACYNEQFF
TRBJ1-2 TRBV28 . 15 CASSSGGGPNYGYTF
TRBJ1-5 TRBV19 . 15 CASSIGTGRGQPQHF
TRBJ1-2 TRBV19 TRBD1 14 CASSISRGQGGYTF
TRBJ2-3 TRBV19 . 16 CASSIGGRGDTDTQYF
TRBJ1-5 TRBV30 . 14 CAWSRGLGNQPQHF
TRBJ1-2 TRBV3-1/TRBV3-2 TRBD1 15 CASSQGSGQGYGYTF
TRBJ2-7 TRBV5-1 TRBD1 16 CASSPLPGTGSYEQYF
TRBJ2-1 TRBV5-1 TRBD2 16 CASSLTGTSGNNEQFF
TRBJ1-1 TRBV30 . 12 CACGRLNTEAFF
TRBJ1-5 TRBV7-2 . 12 CASSLFSQPQHF
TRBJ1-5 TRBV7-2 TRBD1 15 CASSLGQGMNQPQHF
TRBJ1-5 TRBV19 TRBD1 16 CASSGTGGAGGQPQHF
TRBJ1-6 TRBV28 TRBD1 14 CASSSGQGDSPLHF
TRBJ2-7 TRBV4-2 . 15 CASSQGPGGSYEQYF
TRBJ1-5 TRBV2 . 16 CASSGYRVGSNQPQHF
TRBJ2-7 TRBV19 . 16 CASSIAAARNTYEQYF
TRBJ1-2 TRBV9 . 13 CASSVEGNYGYTF
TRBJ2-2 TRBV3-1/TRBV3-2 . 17 CASSHRLLGGEGGELFF